This T cell receptor (beta chain) emerged from a study of T cells after yellow fever vaccination (dated by TCRdb to about 2019). A note on the overall study: The SMART-Seq v4 Ultra Low Input RNA kit was used to prepare libraries from fractions with low cell numbers. The cohort comprised two healthy male donors, one aged 18 to 29 and one aged 30 to 40 years. Blood was collected at multiple timepoints before and after primary and secondary immunization, and bulk PBMC replicates and cell subsets were isolated. To track T-cell clones before and after primary and booster YFV17D yellow fever vaccination, bulk TCR alpha and beta repertoires were sequenced longitudinally. What the study reported, not specific to this receptor: Most clones expanded after primary vaccination were re-detected after the booster (around 96% of CD4 and more than 70% of CD8), suggesting broad memory maintenance. The secondary T-cell response was found to be weaker but faster than the primary response, with a peak reached on day 5 rather than on day 15. FACS-sorted repertoires could contain abundant contaminating clonotypes from the bulk population, so computational filtering was required. A small fraction of clonotypes showed up in both the CD4 and CD8 compartments, probably as a result of convergent recombination. Because only two donors were included in the study, the extent to which the findings can be generalized is limited.

This clonotype was seen a few times. This clone's antigen is unknown. The sample holds no much larger clone one base away, and base qualities are not on file. In the paper's terms, the treatment or condition label means: live attenuated yellow fever vaccine strain. At every blood-draw timepoint, two biological replicates of bulk PBMCs were collected. PBMCs were isolated from peripheral blood using a standard Ficoll-Paque protocol. TriZol was used to extract RNA from bulk PBMCs, CD4 and CD8 fractions, and dextramer-positive and dextramer-negative fractions. TCR cDNA was synthesized by 5'RACE template switching, which introduced a universal primer site and unique molecular identifiers. Priming for cDNA synthesis came from both the TCR alpha and TCR beta constant segments. Library amplification involved two PCR steps, and the second step added sample barcodes and sequencing adapters. Sequencing of libraries was performed on Illumina HiSeq 2500 (2x100 bp) or NovaSeq (2x150 bp). The study's processing was this. MIGEC handled demultiplexing of reads and collapsing into UMI consensus sequences, while MiXCR performed V(D)J alignment. Vaccine-responding clonotypes were identified with edgeR using replicate PBMC samples, with FDR below 0.01 and a log2 fold change above 5 up to day 15 being required. Each bulk clonotype was labeled CD4 or CD8 based on which sequenced repertoire, CD4 or CD8, contained the clonotype at higher abundance. TCRdb itself trimmed the public reads at Q25 with fastp, ran MiXCR and retained productive beta chains. Here each entry gathers all rows of one CDR3 protein and keeps the most common genes and DNA. Clone size and V and J calls follow TCRdb, not the original study. The sample yields around 400,000 distinct CDR3 sequences; around 10% were counted once. Around 20% of the sample is in the top ten clones.

Sample: PBMCs, taken on the day of the first yellow fever vaccination. This sequence was found in a man aged 18-30 years who received the YFV17D yellow fever vaccine.

The CDR3 protein: CASSVMGLAGGPLSDTQYF. The sequenced DNA is TGTGCCAGCAGCGTAATGGGGCTAGCGGGGGGGCCATTGTCAGATACGCAGTATTTT. The rearrangement joined TRBV9 to TRBJ2-3; 12 central bases correspond to TRBD2. Per the germline V gene, SGDLS is the CDR1 and YYNGEE is the CDR2. Including the terminal cysteine and phenylalanine, the CDR3 comprises 19 residues. Of all the DNA, just the CDR3 is kept, 57 bases in frame from base 1. For this chain, trimming is 1 base at the V end and 4 bases at the J end, and the number of junction bases without a gene match is 13.